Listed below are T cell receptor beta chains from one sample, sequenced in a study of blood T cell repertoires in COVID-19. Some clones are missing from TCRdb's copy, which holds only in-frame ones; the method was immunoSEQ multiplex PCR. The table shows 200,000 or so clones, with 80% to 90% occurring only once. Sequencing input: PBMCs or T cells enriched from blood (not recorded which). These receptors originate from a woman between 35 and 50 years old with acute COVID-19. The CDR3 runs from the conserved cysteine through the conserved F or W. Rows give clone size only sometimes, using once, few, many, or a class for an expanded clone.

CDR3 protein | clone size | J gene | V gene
CASSSTGGTGANVLTF | - | TRBJ2-6 | TRBV5-1
CASSYGQIYEQYF | once | TRBJ2-7 | TRBV6-2/TRBV6-3
CASSFAEGSYGYTF | - | TRBJ1-2 | TRBV7-9
CASSLGHLDYEQYF | few | TRBJ2-7 | TRBV7-9
CATSLAGRNEQFF | once | TRBJ2-1 | TRBV24-1
CASSRYEGAGGYTF | - | TRBJ1-2 | TRBV18
CASSAALGQQETQYF | - | TRBJ2-5 | TRBV5-1
CASSSLTGRVDRNEQFF | - | TRBJ2-1 | TRBV7-3
CASSRTSGKVEQYF | - | TRBJ2-7 | TRBV7-6
CASSRLVAGANVLTF | - | TRBJ2-6 | TRBV28
CASSLGTSGRRLGNEQFF | few | TRBJ2-1 | TRBV7-2
CASSVAISLSSYNEQFF | once | TRBJ2-1 | TRBV9
CASSLGRGREAFF | - | TRBJ1-1 | TRBV7-8
CATSITGGGGYTF | - | TRBJ1-2 | TRBV24-1
CASSAPLRSRNQPQHF | - | TRBJ1-5 | TRBV25-1
CASSSGGEGSTYEQYF | - | TRBJ2-7 | TRBV5-1
CASSPQLLAGGDNEQFF | - | TRBJ2-1 | TRBV9
CASSVQGLYTF | - | TRBJ1-2 | TRBV9
CASSSFTLPGTGVFYEQYF | - | TRBJ2-7 | TRBV6-2/TRBV6-3
CASSEPLTDTQYF | - | TRBJ2-3 | TRBV2
CASSLTSGTLTDEQFF | - | TRBJ2-1 | TRBV11-2
CASSSVTSGFNEQFF | - | TRBJ2-1 | TRBV27
CASGQRGSYEQYF | few | TRBJ2-7 | TRBV6-5
CATSRGLAGTDTQYF | - | TRBJ2-3 | TRBV15
CASSPTPAGTSKWSEQFF | few | TRBJ2-1 | TRBV7-2
CASRLWDRGSEQYF | - | TRBJ2-7 | TRBV19
CASTTGAGETQYF | - | TRBJ2-5 | TRBV2
CASSFNYLNSDTQYF | - | TRBJ2-3 | TRBV7-2
CASSAGLATAGQYF | few | TRBJ2-7 | TRBV27
CASTGGWGNSPLHF | - | TRBJ1-6 | TRBV6-5
CASSPRVSGEQYF | - | TRBJ2-7 | TRBV7-3
CAWRGLALSNEQFF | once | TRBJ2-1 | TRBV30
CASSFALAGSHEQYF | - | TRBJ2-7 | TRBV6-5
CATSDGERRSYNEQFF | - | TRBJ2-1 | TRBV24-1
CASGQGTYGYTF | - | TRBJ1-2 | TRBV19
CASTSGTGGDYGYTF | - | TRBJ1-2 | TRBV28
CASSFIQGNTIYF | - | TRBJ1-3 | TRBV28
CASSYTRPLQHF | once | TRBJ1-5 | TRBV6-2/TRBV6-3
CASSRRAGVGNEQFF | - | TRBJ2-1 | TRBV7-3
CATSPAGARGDTQYF | few | TRBJ2-3 | TRBV24-1
CASSSGLAGVKSGELFF | - | TRBJ2-2 | TRBV7-9
CASSPGGNTIYF | - | TRBJ1-3 | TRBV7-3
CASSLEREQYF | - | TRBJ2-7 | TRBV19
CASSLRRESEQFF | - | TRBJ2-1 | TRBV7-9